The clone carrying this T cell receptor (beta chain) has a single count. Its specificity is unknown. V shed 2 bases, J shed 4 bases, and the junction held 9 bases outside the gene matches. Germline loops: CDR1 SGDLS, CDR2 YYNGEE. The CDR3 has 16 residues. The data derive from a study of early stage breast cancer tumors. Whole-study context: About eight ER+/PR+/HER2- tumors were invasive ductal; a few were invasive lobular.

Each sample had two DNA replicates, about 0.52 ug blood or around 1.6 ug tissue. This table comes from immunoSEQ multiplex PCR, and its TCRdb copy is limited to in-frame clones, with some not included. Found here are 50,000 to 65,000 clones, 60% to 85% of them singletons; the top ten hold less than 4%. Study-wide findings and caveats: Chain pairing and CD4, CD8 or FOXP3 expression were not captured.

Sequenced sample: blood. This TCR was sampled from a person aged 30-39 years with breast cancer. The chain recombines TRBV9 with TRBJ1-3, with 7 nucleotides matching TRBD1. The CDR3 region is CASSVEPQGEGNTIYF. CDR3 in DNA: TGTGCCAGCAGCGTCGAACCCCAGGGGGAAGGAAACACCATATATTTT. Looking up the rest from reference TRBV9 and TRBJ1-3 gives the full variable domain: DSGVTQTPKHLITATGQRVTLRCSPRSGDLSVYWYQQSLDQGLQFLIQYYNGEERAKGNILERFSAQQFPDLHSELNLSSLELGDSALYFCASSVEPQGEGNTIYFGEGSWLTVV.